The 27 T cell receptor beta chains reported below all come from one sample, sequenced in a study of beta chain features in type 1 diabetes. Every bit of the isolated RNA underwent reverse transcription, so sequencing read expressed TCRB transcripts. Assay: immunoSEQ multiplex PCR; the TCRdb copy retains only in-frame clones and omits some. The data hold about 930,000 clones, with 17% observed a single time. Sequencing input: naive CD4+ T cells from blood. These receptor sequences come from a young woman in good health.

This clone has only a few counts. The chain combines TRBV11-1 with TRBJ1-1; D is undetermined. Germline CDR1 and CDR2: SGHAT and FQDESV (reference sequence). The CDR3 is 13 residues long. V was pared by 5 bases and J by 3 bases, with 10 bases between. The CDR3 coding sequence is TGTGCCAGCAGCCTCGTGCGGGACACTGAAGCTTTCTTT. Residues: CASSLVRDTEAFF.

This clone was found a few times. The chain combines TRBV19 with TRBJ1-1; a possible D gene is TRBD1 (5 bases). The CDR3 covers 15 residues. The V end was cut by 5 bases, the J end by 0 bases, with 13 bases between. Germline CDR1 reads LNHDA; CDR2 reads SQIVND (reference sequence). DNA for the CDR3: TGTGCCAGTAGTGTATGGGACCGGATGAACACTGAAGCTTTCTTT. Translated: CASSVWDRMNTEAFF.

This clone showed up just a few times. The chain carries TRBV7-2 and TRBJ2-3, with D hard to call. The CDR3 sequence is 12 residues long. V was shortened by 4 bases and J by 8 bases, with 10 bases between the two germline ends. CDR1 is SGHTA, CDR2 FQGNSA, per germline. For the CDR3, the DNA is TGTGCCAGCAGCTCATCGTCTCGTACGCAGTATTTT. This gives the protein CASSSSSRTQYF.

This clone was counted a few times. This chain uses TRBV9 with TRBJ1-2; D is undetermined. Germline lookup yields CDR1 SGDLS and CDR2 YYNGEE. The CDR3 loop spans 15 amino acids. The germline V and J ends were trimmed by 4 bases and 4 bases, with 17 bases remaining between them. The CDR3 region has the DNA TGTGCCAGCAGCCTAGACCCTGAGTCCTCCTATGGCTACACCTTC. It yields the protein CASSLDPESSYGYTF. The variable domain in full, completed from reference TRBV9 and TRBJ1-2, reads DSGVTQTPKHLITATGQRVTLRCSPRSGDLSVYWYQQSLDQGLQFLIQYYNGEERAKGNILERFSAQQFPDLHSELNLSSLELGDSALYFCASSLDPESSYGYTFGSGTRLTVV.

This clone appeared a few times. The J gene is TRBJ1-4, the V gene TRBV7-9; D is unclear. Trimming shortened V by 2 bases and J by 8 bases, and 9 bases separated the two germline ends. This CDR3 contains 13 residues. CDR1 is SEHNR and CDR2 is FQNEAQ in the germline V gene (reference sequence). CDR3 in amino acids: CASSLNLGEKLFF. Here the CDR3 DNA reads TGTGCCAGCAGCTTAAATCTAGGGGAAAAACTGTTTTTT. The variable domain in full, completed from reference TRBV7-9 and TRBJ1-4, reads DTGVSQNPRHKITKRGQNVTFRCDPISEHNRLYWYRQTLGQGPEFLTYFQNEAQLEKSRLLSDRFSAERPKGSFSTLEIQRTEQGDSAMYLCASSLNLGEKLFFGSGTQLSVL.

This chain links TRBV7-9 with TRBJ1-3; no reliable D call. From germline, CDR1 is SEHNR and CDR2 FQNEAQ (reference sequence). CDR3 length: 14 amino acids. V was pared by 5 bases and J by 8 bases, with 16 bases between. DNA of the CDR3: TGTGCCAGCAGCCCCAGGACCGAAGGATACACCATATATTTT. It yields the protein CASSPRTEGYTIYF. Based on the CDR3 plus reference TRBV7-9 and TRBJ1-3, the full variable domain is DTGVSQNPRHKITKRGQNVTFRCDPISEHNRLYWYRQTLGQGPEFLTYFQNEAQLEKSRLLSDRFSAERPKGSFSTLEIQRTEQGDSAMYLCASSPRTEGYTIYFGEGSWLTVV.

This clone was seen a handful of times. The J gene is TRBJ2-1, the V gene TRBV7-9; 11 bases agree with TRBD2. Germline V gives CDR1 SEHNR, CDR2 FQNEAQ (reference sequence). The CDR3 covers 16 residues. V gave up 1 base and J gave up 6 bases; unmatched junction bases: 5. CDR3 sequence reads: CASSLGGLAEINEQFF. The CDR3 DNA follows: TGTGCCAGCAGCTTAGGGGGACTAGCGGAGATCAATGAGCAGTTCTTC.

The chain combines TRBV4-3 with TRBJ2-7; D tentatively fits TRBD1 or TRBD2 (5 bases each). The CDR3 covers 17 residues. V lost 0 bases and J 0 bases, leaving 15 bases between the germline ends. Germline CDR1 and CDR2: LGHNA and YSLEER. CDR3 nucleotide sequence: TGCGCCAGCAGCCAAGAGCCCCCGGGGACGGACTCCTACGAGCAGTACTTC. It yields the protein CASSQEPPGTDSYEQYF.

The J gene is TRBJ1-1, the V gene TRBV9; TRBD1 matches at 10 bases. This CDR3 is 15 amino acids long. Germline CDR1 SGDLS, CDR2 YYNGEE. J was trimmed by 6 bases and V by 3 bases; bases with no gene match: 8. The CDR3 here is CASSARGTGASEAFF. CDR3 nucleotides: TGTGCCAGCAGCGCCAGGGGGACAGGGGCCTCTGAAGCTTTCTTT.

This clone was detected only a few times. The sample has other DNA sequences that encode this CDR3 too. V usage is TRBV19 and J usage is TRBJ1-5, with D uncertain. The CDR3 is made up of 13 amino acids. Germline CDR1 and CDR2: LNHDA and SQIVND (reference sequence). The V and J ends lost 2 bases and 4 bases respectively, with 6 bases between them. CDR3 region: CASSILGNQPQHF. The CDR3 DNA follows: TGTGCCAGTAGTATATTGGGGAATCAGCCCCAGCATTTT.

J is TRBJ2-7 and V is TRBV5-4; D is unclear. The CDR3 loop spans 14 amino acids. The V end was cut by 4 bases, the J end by 0 bases, with 11 bases between. Germline V lookup: CDR1 SGHNT, CDR2 YYREEE (reference sequence). In DNA, the CDR3 is TGTGCCAGCAGCCTGACACGGTCCTCCTACGAGCAGTACTTC. Translated: CASSLTRSSYEQYF.

The rearrangement links TRBV11-2 to TRBJ1-1; D unclear. The CDR3 runs to 12 residues. Germline V gene sequence: CDR1 SGHAT, CDR2 FQNNGV. V was pared by 5 bases and J by 7 bases, with 11 bases between. CDR3 residues: CASSKEQLEAFF. The DNA for the CDR3 is TGTGCCAGCAGCAAAGAACAGCTTGAAGCTTTCTTT.

The chain has TRBV7-9 and TRBJ2-3; no firm D call. V dropped 2 bases and J dropped 12 bases, with 12 bases sitting between them. Germline V gene lookup returns CDR1 SEHNR and CDR2 FQNEAQ (reference sequence). The CDR3 is 12 residues long. The CDR3 DNA reads TGTGCCAGCAGCTTATCTCGATTGGTACAGTATTTT. It yields the protein CASSLSRLVQYF.

The chain carries TRBV27 and TRBJ2-3; the D is unclear. The CDR3 is 14 residues long. Germline V gene lookup returns CDR1 MNHEY and CDR2 SMNVEV (reference sequence). The V end was cut by 6 bases, the J end by 4 bases, with 14 bases between. CDR3 sequence reads: CASSPGVLPDTQYF. The CDR3 region has the DNA TGTGCCAGCAGCCCAGGTGTCCTTCCAGATACGCAGTATTTT.

The chain employs TRBV4-3 and TRBJ1-1; no clear D gene. The V end was cut by 0 bases, the J end by 2 bases, with 13 bases between. This CDR3 contains 16 residues. Germline V lookup: CDR1 LGHNA, CDR2 YSLEER. CDR3 coding DNA: TGCGCCAGCAGCCAAGAATTAGGTCTGGTAAACACTGAAGCTTTCTTT. Translation gives CASSQELGLVNTEAFF.

V gene TRBV27 combines with J gene TRBJ2-2, with a possible D match to TRBD2 (6 bases). Between the trimmed V and J ends, which lost 6 bases and 2 bases, there was a span of 16 bases. CDR1 is MNHEY, CDR2 SMNVEV, per germline (reference sequence). The length of the CDR3 is 16 residues. CDR3 sequence: CASSLLGGKNTGELFF. In DNA form, the CDR3 reads TGTGCCAGCAGCCTCCTTGGGGGGAAAAACACCGGGGAGCTGTTTTTT.

This clone was seen a few times. The chain carries TRBV28 and TRBJ1-2; 8 bases align to TRBD1. From germline, CDR1 is MDHEN and CDR2 SYDVKM. V shed 5 bases and J 2 bases; nucleotides not matched to a gene: 4. The CDR3 has 14 residues. Here the CDR3 reads CASSRDRINYGYTF. CDR3 DNA sequence: TGTGCCAGCAGTAGGGACAGGATAAACTATGGCTACACCTTC.

This clone was seen more than once but under ten times. The V and J genes are TRBV20-1 and TRBJ1-2; D remains unclear. V lost 2 bases and J lost 7, with 8 bases in between. Looked up from germline, CDR1 is DFQATT and CDR2 is SNEGSKA (reference sequence). The CDR3 extends over 11 amino acids. The DNA of the CDR3 is TGCAGTGCTAGAACGGCCGGTGGCTACACCTTC. This translates into CSARTAGGYTF.

This clone was found a few times. V gene TRBV5-1 combines with J gene TRBJ2-3; 10 bases align to TRBD2. The germline CDR1 and CDR2 sequences are SGHRS and YFSETQ. CDR3 size: 15 residues. The ends lost 4 bases at V and 4 bases at J; junction bases unmatched: 6. CDR3 sequence reads: CASSPSGRASDTQYF. The CDR3 DNA is TGCGCCAGCAGCCCCAGCGGGAGGGCCTCAGATACGCAGTATTTT.

This clone occurred a few times. The rearrangement links TRBV11-2 to TRBJ2-1; D is uncertain. Between the trimmed V and J ends, which lost 4 bases and 4 bases, there was a span of 8 bases. The CDR3 consists of 13 residues. Germline CDR1 and CDR2: SGHAT and FQNNGV. The CDR3 region is CASSSDGYNEQFF. The CDR3 DNA is TGTGCCAGCAGCTCAGACGGATACAATGAGCAGTTCTTC.

This clone has only a few counts. This rearrangement joins TRBV10-3 to TRBJ2-1; D is unresolved. Between the trimmed V and J ends, which lost 4 bases and 3 bases, there was a span of 1 base. There are 11 residues in the CDR3. The germline V gene encodes CDR1 ENHRY and CDR2 SYGVKD. The CDR3 protein is CAISGYNEQFF. The CDR3 DNA sequence: TGTGCCATCAGTGGCTACAATGAGCAGTTCTTC.

The table lists this clone with a few counts. The rearrangement links TRBV28 to TRBJ2-7, with D possibly being TRBD1 (5 bases). This CDR3 is built from 15 residues. Germline-derived CDR1 and CDR2 are MDHEN and SYDVKM. The germline V and J ends were trimmed by 3 bases and 2 bases, with 14 bases remaining between them. CDR3 sequence: CASSFRTRQTYEQYF. CDR3 bases: TGTGCCAGCAGTTTCCGGACACGGCAAACCTACGAGCAGTACTTC.

This rearrangement joins TRBV9 to TRBJ2-5, with D tentatively TRBD1 (6 bases). The V gene's germline CDR1 is SGDLS and CDR2 YYNGEE. The CDR3 length is 16 residues. Trimming pared 0 bases from V and 5 bases from J, leaving 17 bases between. CDR3 residues: CASSVGPQGPGETQYF. The CDR3 nucleotides are TGTGCCAGCAGCGTAGGTCCCCAGGGGCCGGGGGAGACCCAGTACTTC.

The V gene is TRBV14, the J gene TRBJ1-2; D ambiguous. The germline V and J ends were trimmed by 1 base and 4 bases, with 10 bases remaining between them. Germline V CDR1 and CDR2: SGHDN, FVKESK. The CDR3 contains 14 residues. CDR3 sequence reads: CASSQGSGAYGYTF. The CDR3, as DNA: TGTGCCAGCAGCCAAGGTAGCGGAGCCTATGGCTACACCTTC.

The chain uses TRBV5-1 and TRBJ2-7, with 8 positions matching TRBD1. The V gene's germline CDR1 is SGHRS and CDR2 YFSETQ. This CDR3 is 13 amino acids long. The V segment lost 4 bases and the J segment 6 bases; nucleotides outside the gene matches: 6. CDR3 sequence reads: CASSQGTGGEQYF. CDR3 bases: TGCGCCAGCAGCCAAGGGACAGGCGGCGAGCAGTACTTC.

This clone was seen more than once but under ten times. The chain couples TRBV5-1 to TRBJ2-2, with D perhaps matching TRBD1 (5 bases). The CDR3 length is 14 residues. CDR1 and CDR2 from the germline V gene are SGHRS and YFSETQ. V was pared by 4 bases and J by 5 bases, with 12 bases between. The CDR3 is CASSTDSFTGELFF. CDR3 DNA: TGCGCCAGCAGCACTGACAGCTTTACCGGGGAGCTGTTTTTT.

This clone came up a few times. V usage is TRBV29-1 and J usage is TRBJ1-4; D possibly corresponds to TRBD1 (5 bases). CDR3 length: 13 residues. V was shortened by 4 bases and J by 6 bases, with 12 bases between the two germline ends. Germline CDR1 is SQVTM and CDR2 is ANQGSEA. The CDR3 nucleotides are TGCAGCGTTGGGGGCGGGAGGTATGAAAAACTGTTTTTT. Residues: CSVGGGRYEKLFF.